This entry is about one TCR beta chain. This entry is derived from a study of blood T cell repertoires in COVID-19. On the study more broadly: T cells, B-cell-depleted T cells, or PBMCs supplied cDNA or gDNA.

Original processing notes: Cell counts per sample came from amplifying reference gene primers. The protocol was immunoSEQ multiplex PCR, while the TCRdb copy is restricted to in-frame clones and leaves out a portion. That table is the source of V, J and clone size, and D and trimming were worked out from the DNA. Here the sample spans 100,000 to 150,000 clones, roughly four fifths being singletons. Per the germline V gene, CDR1 is LNHDA and CDR2 is SQIVND (reference sequence). V lost 7 bases and J lost 0, with 13 bases in between. This CDR3 spans 14 amino acids. This receptor was obtained from a man younger than 45 with COVID-19, enrolled during active disease. The rearrangement joins TRBV19 to TRBJ2-7, with a tentative D call TRBD2 (5 bases). Sequenced input: peripheral blood. CDR3 loop: CASKPGGTSYEQYF. The DNA of the CDR3 is TGTGCCAGTAAGCCCGGAGGAACCTCCTACGAGCAGTACTTC. The variable domain in full, completed from reference TRBV19 and TRBJ2-7, reads DGGITQSPKYLFRKEGQNVTLSCEQNLNHDAMYWYRQDPGQGLRLIYYSQIVNDFQKGDIAEGYSVSREKKESFPLTVTSAQKNPTAFYLCASKPGGTSYEQYFGPGTRLTVT.